These T cell receptor beta chains were read from a single sample in a study of blood T cells in healthy people across ages. Each CDR3 protein is one row after TCRdb ran MiXCR on the 5' RACE reads. The sample has about 1.6 million distinct CDR3 sequences, about 31% seen once. Sequences were obtained from blood. These TCRs come from a woman in her 30s in good health. The CDR3 runs from the conserved cysteine through the conserved F or W. Each record gives: V gene, J gene, clone size, D gene, CDR3 DNA, CDR3 protein. The D gene is left open where the match is weak. Not all rows give a size; the values are once, few, many and, for expanded clones, a class.

v_gene: TRBV3-1
j_gene: TRBJ2-7
abundance: .
d_gene: .
CDR3nt: TGTGCCAGCAGTCCTCTAGTCGGAGGTCCCGAGCAGTACTTC
CDR3aa: CASSPLVGGPEQYF

v_gene: TRBV20-1
j_gene: TRBJ2-2
abundance: .
d_gene: .
CDR3nt: TGCAGTGCTGCGATGAACGCCGGGGAGCTGTTTTTT
CDR3aa: CSAAMNAGELFF

v_gene: TRBV27
j_gene: TRBJ2-7
abundance: .
d_gene: TRBD2
CDR3nt: TGTGCCAGCAGTTTCTCTAGCGGGAGTTTTTACGAGCGGTACTTC
CDR3aa: CASSFSSGSFYERYF

v_gene: TRBV28
j_gene: TRBJ2-3
abundance: .
d_gene: TRBD1
CDR3nt: TGTGCCAGCAATTTGGGCAGGGGGCTTTCAGATACGCAGTATTTT
CDR3aa: CASNLGRGLSDTQYF

v_gene: TRBV14
j_gene: TRBJ2-1
abundance: .
d_gene: .
CDR3nt: TGTGCCAGCAGCCAAGGAGGGGGACTAACCTCGAATGAGCAGTTCTTC
CDR3aa: CASSQGGGLTSNEQFF

v_gene: TRBV11-2
j_gene: TRBJ1-2
abundance: .
d_gene: .
CDR3nt: TGTGCCAGCAGCTACCGGGTTGGTGGCTACACCTTC
CDR3aa: CASSYRVGGYTF

v_gene: TRBV20-1
j_gene: TRBJ2-3
abundance: .
d_gene: TRBD2
CDR3nt: TGCAGTGCTAGGGGACTAGCGGGGGCACGCACAGATACGCAGTATTTT
CDR3aa: CSARGLAGARTDTQYF

v_gene: TRBV6-5
j_gene: TRBJ2-1
abundance: .
d_gene: TRBD2
CDR3nt: TGTGCCAGCAGTTACCGCGGGAGGGCCCCGGATGAGCAGTTCTTC
CDR3aa: CASSYRGRAPDEQFF

v_gene: TRBV20-1
j_gene: TRBJ2-4
abundance: once
d_gene: TRBD2
CDR3nt: TGCAGTGACCGGACTAGCGGGAGGTACGGAAATACGCTACTAGCCAAAAACATTCAGTACTTC
CDR3aa: CSDRTSGRYGNTLLAKNIQYF

v_gene: TRBV9
j_gene: TRBJ1-1
abundance: .
d_gene: TRBD1
CDR3nt: TGTGCCAGCACCGGGACAGTAAACATGAACACTGAAGCTTTCTTT
CDR3aa: CASTGTVNMNTEAFF

v_gene: TRBV5-8
j_gene: TRBJ2-1
abundance: .
d_gene: TRBD1
CDR3nt: TGTGCCAGCAGCCTCCCCGGGGACAGGGCCTACAATGAGCAGTTCTTC
CDR3aa: CASSLPGDRAYNEQFF

v_gene: TRBV7-9
j_gene: TRBJ1-6
abundance: .
d_gene: .
CDR3nt: TGTGCCAGCAGCCATTCAGGCAATATTGGTAGTAATTCACCCCTCCACTTT
CDR3aa: CASSHSGNIGSNSPLHF

v_gene: TRBV12-3/TRBV12-4
j_gene: TRBJ2-2
abundance: .
d_gene: .
CDR3nt: TGTGCCAGCAGTTTTCAGGGGAAGGACACCGGGGAGCTGTTTTTT
CDR3aa: CASSFQGKDTGELFF

v_gene: TRBV20-1
j_gene: TRBJ2-1
abundance: few
d_gene: .
CDR3nt: TGCAGTGCTGAATCGGTGGAGCCAACTATCTACAATGAGCAGTTCTTC
CDR3aa: CSAESVEPTIYNEQFF

v_gene: TRBV28
j_gene: TRBJ1-6
abundance: .
d_gene: TRBD1
CDR3nt: TGTGCCAGCAGTTTATGGTTTTATCAGGCAGGGGGCGGATCACCCCTCCACTTT
CDR3aa: CASSLWFYQAGGGSPLHF

v_gene: TRBV11-1
j_gene: TRBJ2-7
abundance: few
d_gene: TRBD1
CDR3nt: TGTGCCAGCAGCTGGGGGACAGGGACGTTACTATCCTCCTACGAGCAGTACTTC
CDR3aa: CASSWGTGTLLSSYEQYF

v_gene: TRBV6-6
j_gene: TRBJ2-3
abundance: many
d_gene: TRBD2
CDR3nt: TGTGCCAGCACCAAGGGACTAGCGGCTAGCACAGATACGCAGTATTTT
CDR3aa: CASTKGLAASTDTQYF

v_gene: TRBV11-2
j_gene: TRBJ1-1
abundance: .
d_gene: .
CDR3nt: TGTGCCAGCAGGGACATCTGTGAAGCTTTCTTT
CDR3aa: CASRDICEAFF

v_gene: TRBV7-2
j_gene: TRBJ2-3
abundance: few
d_gene: TRBD1
CDR3nt: TGTGCCAACAGCTTGGCACAGGGGGCTAAAGATACACAGTATTTT
CDR3aa: CANSLAQGAKDTQYF

v_gene: TRBV11-2
j_gene: TRBJ2-7
abundance: .
d_gene: .
CDR3nt: TGTGCCAGCAGCTTAGGTCTGGGAGAGGTCTACGAGCAGTACTTC
CDR3aa: CASSLGLGEVYEQYF

v_gene: TRBV5-1
j_gene: TRBJ2-7
abundance: .
d_gene: .
CDR3nt: TGCGCCAGCAGCTTGCAGGACGGCTACGAGCAGTACTTC
CDR3aa: CASSLQDGYEQYF

v_gene: TRBV27
j_gene: TRBJ2-1
abundance: .
d_gene: .
CDR3nt: TGTGCCAGCAGGTCCCATGAGGGACTCTCCTACAATGAGCAGTTCTTC
CDR3aa: CASRSHEGLSYNEQFF

v_gene: TRBV4-1
j_gene: TRBJ2-1
abundance: many
d_gene: .
CDR3nt: TGCGCCAGCAGCCAAAGGGGAAGCTCCTACAATGAGCAGTTCTTC
CDR3aa: CASSQRGSSYNEQFF

v_gene: TRBV5-6
j_gene: TRBJ2-7
abundance: few
d_gene: .
CDR3nt: TGTGCCAGCACCCTGGCGACGGGAGAGCCCAACGAGCAGTACTTC
CDR3aa: CASTLATGEPNEQYF

v_gene: TRBV10-3
j_gene: TRBJ2-1
abundance: .
d_gene: TRBD1
CDR3nt: TGTGCCGCTAGGGACAGGGGGTCCTACAATGAGCAGTTCTTC
CDR3aa: CAARDRGSYNEQFF